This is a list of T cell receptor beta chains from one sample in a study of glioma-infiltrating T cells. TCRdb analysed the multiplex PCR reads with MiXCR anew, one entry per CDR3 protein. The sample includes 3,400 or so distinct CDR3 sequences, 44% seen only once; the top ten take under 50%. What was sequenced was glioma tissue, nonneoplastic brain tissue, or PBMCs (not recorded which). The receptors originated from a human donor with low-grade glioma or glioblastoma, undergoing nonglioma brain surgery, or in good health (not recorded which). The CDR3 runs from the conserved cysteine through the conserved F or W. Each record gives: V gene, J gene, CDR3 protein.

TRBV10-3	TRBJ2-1	CAISELADYNEQFF
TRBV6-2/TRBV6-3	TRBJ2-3	CASSFDLGVRGRDTQYF
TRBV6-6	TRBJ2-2	CASSYRGHTGELFF
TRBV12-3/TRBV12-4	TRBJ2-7	CASSLGRNYEQYF
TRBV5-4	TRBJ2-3	CASSRDSGMDTQYF
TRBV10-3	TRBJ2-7	CAISESDRGYEQYF
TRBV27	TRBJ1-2	CAIAGQPFNYCYTF
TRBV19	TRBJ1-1	CASSISGASTEAFF
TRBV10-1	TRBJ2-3	CASSGERDTDTQYF
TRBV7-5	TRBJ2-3	CISVSEAYIGRCTDTQYF
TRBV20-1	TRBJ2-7	CSAATGVGQYF